This T cell receptor (beta chain) was sequenced for a study of molecular identifiers for immune sequencing clone quantification. Study in general: RNA, taken in replicates from about 20,000 or 100,000 naive CD8 cells, was split five ways, with four sequenced.

TCRdb independently ran MiXCR on the PCR reads; one entry per CDR3 protein. The sample has roughly 300,000 distinct CDR3 sequences; roughly 24% are singletons. About this clonotype itself: The junction departs from germline at one end; a sequencing error may be responsible.

The CDR3 extends over 16 amino acids. Germline CDR1 reads LNHDA; CDR2 reads SQIVND (reference sequence). V and J are TRBV19 and TRBJ2-4; D may be TRBD1 or TRBD2 (5 bases each). The receptor comes from a human donor in good health. Some libraries in this study had Jurkat cell RNA spiked in. Sequencing was carried out using naive CD8+ T cells from blood, with Jurkat cell RNA spiked in. As for subset: FACS-sorted CD8+CD4-CCR7+CD45RA+ naive T cells. CDR3 residues: CASSNEDGGAKNIQYF. CDR3 coding DNA: TGTGCCAGCAGTAACGAGGATGGGGGAGCCAAAAACATTCAGTACTTC.